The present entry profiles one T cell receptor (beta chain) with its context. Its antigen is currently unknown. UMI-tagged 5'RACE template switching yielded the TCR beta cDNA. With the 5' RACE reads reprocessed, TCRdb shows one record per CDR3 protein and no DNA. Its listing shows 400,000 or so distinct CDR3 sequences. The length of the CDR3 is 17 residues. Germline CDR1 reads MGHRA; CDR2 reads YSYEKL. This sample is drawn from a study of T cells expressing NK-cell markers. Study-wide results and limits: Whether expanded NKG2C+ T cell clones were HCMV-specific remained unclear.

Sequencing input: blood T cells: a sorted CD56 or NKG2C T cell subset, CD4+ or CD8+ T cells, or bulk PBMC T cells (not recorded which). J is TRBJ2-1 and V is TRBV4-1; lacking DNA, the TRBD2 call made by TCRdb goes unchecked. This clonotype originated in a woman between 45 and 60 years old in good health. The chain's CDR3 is CASSQRASGTSYNEQFF.